These T cell receptor beta chains were read from a single sample in a study of post-analysis software for immune sequencing data. TCRdb redid the calling of the PCR reads with MiXCR, one entry per CDR3 protein. The profile shows approximately 730,000 distinct CDR3 sequences, approximately 30% of them singletons. Sequencing input: blood. The receptors were sampled from a girl aged 10-17 years with multiple sclerosis. Each CDR3 is given with its conserved first and last residue. Each record gives: D gene, V gene, J gene, clone size, CDR3 protein, CDR3 DNA. A D gene is named only where the DNA matches it firmly. Not every row has a clone size; where given, it reads once, few, many or a size class.

d_call: TRBD1; v_call: TRBV10-3; j_call: TRBJ2-6; clone_size: few; cdr3_aa: CAISEYWGQASSGANVLTF; cdr3_nt: TGTGCCATCAGTGAGTATTGGGGACAGGCGAGCTCTGGGGCCAACGTCCTGACTTTC
d_call: TRBD2; v_call: TRBV4-3; j_call: TRBJ2-7; clone_size: -; cdr3_aa: CASSLRAASGGTSYEQYF; cdr3_nt: TGCGCCAGCAGCCTTCGGGCGGCTAGCGGGGGTACCTCCTACGAGCAGTACTTC
d_call: -; v_call: TRBV2; j_call: TRBJ2-1; clone_size: few; cdr3_aa: CASNGLVRSNEQFF; cdr3_nt: TGTGCCAGCAATGGGCTAGTAAGATCGAATGAGCAGTTCTTC
d_call: -; v_call: TRBV5-5; j_call: TRBJ1-1; clone_size: few; cdr3_aa: CASSFLGANTEAFF; cdr3_nt: TGTGCCAGCAGTTTCCTTGGGGCGAACACTGAAGCTTTCTTT
d_call: TRBD1; v_call: TRBV12-3/TRBV12-4; j_call: TRBJ2-2; clone_size: -; cdr3_aa: CASIWGTGDTGELFF; cdr3_nt: TGTGCCAGCATCTGGGGGACAGGGGACACCGGGGAGCTGTTTTTT
d_call: -; v_call: TRBV5-4; j_call: TRBJ1-2; clone_size: few; cdr3_aa: CASNGGGNYGYTF; cdr3_nt: TGTGCCAGCAACGGTGGGGGGAACTATGGCTACACCTTC
d_call: TRBD2; v_call: TRBV29-1; j_call: TRBJ2-1; clone_size: many; cdr3_aa: CSYGTSGRNEQFF; cdr3_nt: TGCAGCTACGGGACTAGCGGGAGAAATGAGCAGTTCTTC
d_call: TRBD1; v_call: TRBV4-3; j_call: TRBJ2-7; clone_size: few; cdr3_aa: CASSQEGQGAYEQYF; cdr3_nt: TGCGCCAGCAGCCAAGAGGGACAGGGGGCCTACGAGCAGTACTTC
d_call: TRBD1; v_call: TRBV28; j_call: TRBJ2-7; clone_size: -; cdr3_aa: CASSTDREYYEQYF; cdr3_nt: TGTGCCAGCAGCACGGACAGGGAATACTACGAGCAGTACTTC
d_call: -; v_call: TRBV6-2/TRBV6-3; j_call: TRBJ2-1; clone_size: -; cdr3_aa: CASSYSGPQNEQFF; cdr3_nt: TGTGCCAGCAGTTACTCGGGGCCCCAGAATGAGCAGTTCTTC
d_call: -; v_call: TRBV7-2; j_call: TRBJ2-1; clone_size: many; cdr3_aa: CASSPASFYNEQFF; cdr3_nt: TGTGCCAGCAGCCCAGCGAGTTTCTACAATGAGCAGTTCTTC
d_call: -; v_call: TRBV6-5; j_call: TRBJ2-7; clone_size: many; cdr3_aa: CASKAIRWGEQYF; cdr3_nt: TGTGCCAGCAAAGCGATTCGGTGGGGCGAGCAGTACTTC
d_call: TRBD2; v_call: TRBV28; j_call: TRBJ2-1; clone_size: -; cdr3_aa: CASSFGTSGDGGQFF; cdr3_nt: TGTGCCAGCAGTTTCGGGACTAGCGGGGACGGTGGGCAGTTCTTC
d_call: -; v_call: TRBV25-1; j_call: TRBJ2-7; clone_size: -; cdr3_aa: CASSADGAVLYEQYF; cdr3_nt: TGTGCCAGCAGTGCGGACGGGGCTGTCCTCTACGAGCAGTACTTC
d_call: -; v_call: TRBV28; j_call: TRBJ1-2; clone_size: -; cdr3_aa: CASRPGNPPYGYTF; cdr3_nt: TGTGCCAGCAGACCAGGAAACCCTCCCTATGGCTACACCTTC
d_call: -; v_call: TRBV29-1; j_call: TRBJ1-1; clone_size: few; cdr3_aa: CSVVGDTEAFF; cdr3_nt: TGCAGCGTTGTCGGGGATACTGAAGCTTTCTTT
d_call: -; v_call: TRBV12-3/TRBV12-4; j_call: TRBJ1-4; clone_size: few; cdr3_aa: CASRRTGGREKLFF; cdr3_nt: TGTGCCAGCAGGAGGACGGGGGGAAGAGAAAAACTGTTTTTT
d_call: -; v_call: TRBV9; j_call: TRBJ2-7; clone_size: -; cdr3_aa: CASSGGDSGTTYEQYF; cdr3_nt: TGTGCCAGCAGCGGCGGGGACTCTGGAACCACCTACGAGCAGTACTTC
d_call: TRBD1; v_call: TRBV3-1; j_call: TRBJ2-7; clone_size: few; cdr3_aa: CASAKRDRAYEQYF; cdr3_nt: TGTGCCAGCGCGAAAAGGGACAGAGCCTACGAGCAGTACTTC
d_call: -; v_call: TRBV6-6; j_call: TRBJ1-2; clone_size: few; cdr3_aa: CASSYSRAQGRNYGYTF; cdr3_nt: TGTGCCAGCAGTTACTCGAGGGCCCAGGGGCGTAACTATGGCTACACCTTC
d_call: -; v_call: TRBV10-3; j_call: TRBJ2-3; clone_size: few; cdr3_aa: CAIRDGGTDTQYF; cdr3_nt: TGTGCCATCAGGGACGGGGGCACAGATACGCAGTATTTT
d_call: TRBD1; v_call: TRBV3-1; j_call: TRBJ2-5; clone_size: -; cdr3_aa: CASSQEGQGKYF; cdr3_nt: TGTGCCAGCAGCCAAGAGGGACAGGGGAAGTACTTC
d_call: -; v_call: TRBV10-3; j_call: TRBJ2-5; clone_size: -; cdr3_aa: CAISESGGPDPQDQETQYF; cdr3_nt: TGTGCCATCAGTGAGTCGGGTGGGCCGGACCCTCAAGACCAAGAGACCCAGTACTTC
d_call: -; v_call: TRBV18; j_call: TRBJ1-5; clone_size: -; cdr3_aa: CASSPYPEPNQPQHF; cdr3_nt: TGTGCCAGCTCACCATACCCGGAACCCAATCAGCCCCAGCATTTT
d_call: -; v_call: TRBV29-1; j_call: TRBJ2-7; clone_size: -; cdr3_aa: CSVTKNYEQYF; cdr3_nt: TGCAGCGTCACTAAGAACTACGAGCAGTACTTC
d_call: -; v_call: TRBV29-1; j_call: TRBJ2-1; clone_size: few; cdr3_aa: CSVDLGVTEQFF; cdr3_nt: TGCAGCGTTGATCTTGGGGTGACTGAGCAGTTCTTC
d_call: -; v_call: TRBV5-6; j_call: TRBJ1-1; clone_size: -; cdr3_aa: CASSLGRTDWSTEAFF; cdr3_nt: TGTGCCAGCAGCTTGGGGAGGACAGATTGGAGCACTGAAGCTTTCTTT
d_call: TRBD1; v_call: TRBV4-3; j_call: TRBJ1-1; clone_size: few; cdr3_aa: CASSQDSGQLNTEAFF; cdr3_nt: TGCGCCAGCAGCCAAGATTCGGGACAGTTGAACACTGAAGCTTTCTTT
d_call: TRBD2; v_call: TRBV10-3; j_call: TRBJ2-2; clone_size: -; cdr3_aa: CAISESRERSGELFF; cdr3_nt: TGTGCCATCAGTGAGTCGCGGGAGCGTTCCGGGGAGCTGTTTTTT
d_call: TRBD2; v_call: TRBV5-1; j_call: TRBJ2-7; clone_size: -; cdr3_aa: CASSSWWSSGSEQYF; cdr3_nt: TGCGCCAGCAGCTCCTGGTGGTCTAGCGGGAGTGAGCAGTACTTC
d_call: TRBD1; v_call: TRBV7-2; j_call: TRBJ2-7; clone_size: few; cdr3_aa: CASSLNRGPYEQYF; cdr3_nt: TGTGCCAGCAGCTTAAACAGGGGCCCCTACGAGCAGTACTTC
d_call: -; v_call: TRBV20-1; j_call: TRBJ2-5; clone_size: few; cdr3_aa: CSARISETQYF; cdr3_nt: TGCAGTGCTAGAATCTCTGAGACCCAGTACTTC
d_call: -; v_call: TRBV2; j_call: TRBJ2-3; clone_size: -; cdr3_aa: CASSVGLTDTQYF; cdr3_nt: TGTGCCAGCAGTGTGGGGCTCACGGATACGCAGTATTTT
d_call: -; v_call: TRBV7-9; j_call: TRBJ1-1; clone_size: -; cdr3_aa: CASSLGSFNEAFF; cdr3_nt: TGTGCCAGCAGCTTAGGCTCCTTTAATGAAGCTTTCTTT
d_call: -; v_call: TRBV5-1; j_call: TRBJ2-3; clone_size: -; cdr3_aa: CASSLDREAADTQYF; cdr3_nt: TGCGCCAGCAGCTTGGACAGGGAGGCGGCAGATACGCAGTATTTT
d_call: -; v_call: TRBV25-1; j_call: TRBJ2-3; clone_size: -; cdr3_aa: CASRGSGTDTQYF; cdr3_nt: TGTGCCAGCAGGGGGTCAGGCACAGATACGCAGTATTTT
d_call: -; v_call: TRBV28; j_call: TRBJ2-7; clone_size: few; cdr3_aa: CASSPQGSLYEQYF; cdr3_nt: TGTGCCAGCAGTCCCCAGGGTAGTCTCTACGAGCAGTACTTC
d_call: TRBD2; v_call: TRBV10-1; j_call: TRBJ2-3; clone_size: -; cdr3_aa: CASSESTTSGTDTQYF; cdr3_nt: TGCGCCAGCAGTGAGTCGACCACTAGCGGGACGGATACGCAGTATTTT
d_call: -; v_call: TRBV9; j_call: TRBJ2-5; clone_size: few; cdr3_aa: CASSQWGSQETQYF; cdr3_nt: TGTGCCAGCAGCCAATGGGGGAGCCAAGAGACCCAGTACTTC
d_call: -; v_call: TRBV5-1; j_call: TRBJ2-3; clone_size: -; cdr3_aa: CASSLGPSDVSTDTQYF; cdr3_nt: TGCGCCAGCAGCTTGGGTCCTAGCGACGTTAGCACAGATACGCAGTATTTT
d_call: TRBD2; v_call: TRBV7-9; j_call: TRBJ2-7; clone_size: few; cdr3_aa: CASSLTGLGAGEPYEQYF; cdr3_nt: TGTGCCAGCAGCTTAACAGGGTTAGGAGCGGGAGAGCCCTACGAGCAGTACTTC
d_call: -; v_call: TRBV12-3/TRBV12-4; j_call: TRBJ2-5; clone_size: many; cdr3_aa: CASRRDSGSTQYF; cdr3_nt: TGTGCCAGCAGGCGGGACAGCGGGTCTACCCAGTACTTC
d_call: -; v_call: TRBV6-5; j_call: TRBJ2-1; clone_size: few; cdr3_aa: CASSYSGPLREQFF; cdr3_nt: TGTGCCAGCAGTTACTCGGGACCCCTCAGGGAGCAGTTCTTC
d_call: TRBD1; v_call: TRBV20-1; j_call: TRBJ2-1; clone_size: few; cdr3_aa: CSARDRARSYNEQFF; cdr3_nt: TGCAGTGCTAGGGACAGGGCAAGGTCCTACAATGAGCAGTTCTTC
d_call: -; v_call: TRBV29-1; j_call: TRBJ2-3; clone_size: many; cdr3_aa: CSGYTSTADTQYF; cdr3_nt: TGCAGCGGATACACGTCTACCGCAGATACGCAGTATTTT
d_call: -; v_call: TRBV6-5; j_call: TRBJ2-7; clone_size: few; cdr3_aa: CASSYGAVKTYEQYF; cdr3_nt: TGTGCCAGCAGTTACGGGGCAGTAAAAACCTACGAGCAGTACTTC
d_call: -; v_call: TRBV5-1; j_call: TRBJ2-1; clone_size: -; cdr3_aa: CASSLGRGADYNEQFF; cdr3_nt: TGCGCCAGCAGCCTTGGGAGGGGGGCGGACTACAATGAGCAGTTCTTC
d_call: TRBD2; v_call: TRBV29-1; j_call: TRBJ2-7; clone_size: -; cdr3_aa: CSVSSGRAGYEQYF; cdr3_nt: TGCAGCGTTTCTAGCGGGAGGGCCGGGTACGAGCAGTACTTC
d_call: TRBD1; v_call: TRBV5-1; j_call: TRBJ1-1; clone_size: few; cdr3_aa: CASSPDRGSAEAFF; cdr3_nt: TGCGCCAGCAGCCCGGACAGGGGGTCCGCTGAAGCTTTCTTT
d_call: -; v_call: TRBV12-3/TRBV12-4; j_call: TRBJ2-5; clone_size: -; cdr3_aa: CASSSLVQETQYF; cdr3_nt: TGTGCCAGCAGCTCCCTGGTTCAAGAGACCCAGTACTTC
d_call: -; v_call: TRBV20-1; j_call: TRBJ2-1; clone_size: few; cdr3_aa: CSARGRAGIRGNEQFF; cdr3_nt: TGCAGTGCTAGAGGGCGGGCGGGAATAAGAGGGAATGAGCAGTTCTTC
d_call: -; v_call: TRBV28; j_call: TRBJ2-6; clone_size: -; cdr3_aa: CASIQGPSGANVLTF; cdr3_nt: TGTGCCAGCATCCAGGGGCCCTCTGGGGCCAACGTCCTGACTTTC
d_call: -; v_call: TRBV28; j_call: TRBJ1-5; clone_size: -; cdr3_aa: CASGGGGFYSNQPQHF; cdr3_nt: TGTGCCAGCGGGGGTGGGGGATTCTATAGCAATCAGCCCCAGCATTTT
d_call: TRBD2; v_call: TRBV29-1; j_call: TRBJ2-1; clone_size: many; cdr3_aa: CSTPGTSYNEQFF; cdr3_nt: TGCAGCACTCCCGGGACTAGCTACAATGAGCAGTTCTTC
d_call: -; v_call: TRBV29-1; j_call: TRBJ1-1; clone_size: -; cdr3_aa: CSALVGYGGTEAFF; cdr3_nt: TGCAGTGCGCTGGTGGGTTACGGGGGAACTGAAGCTTTCTTT
d_call: TRBD2; v_call: TRBV5-1; j_call: TRBJ2-3; clone_size: -; cdr3_aa: CASSFLWVREIADTQYF; cdr3_nt: TGCGCCAGCAGCTTTTTGTGGGTGCGGGAGATTGCAGATACGCAGTATTTT
d_call: TRBD2; v_call: TRBV10-1; j_call: TRBJ2-5; clone_size: -; cdr3_aa: CASSEGTSGSIRETQYF; cdr3_nt: TGCGCCAGCAGTGAGGGGACTAGCGGGAGTATACGAGAGACCCAGTACTTC
d_call: TRBD1; v_call: TRBV7-9; j_call: TRBJ2-7; clone_size: -; cdr3_aa: CASTLARGYEQYF; cdr3_nt: TGTGCATCAACACTGGCCAGGGGGTACGAGCAGTACTTC
d_call: -; v_call: TRBV20-1; j_call: TRBJ2-1; clone_size: many; cdr3_aa: CSARDVSGGSYNEQFF; cdr3_nt: TGCAGTGCTAGAGACGTATCGGGTGGCTCCTACAATGAGCAGTTCTTC
d_call: -; v_call: TRBV5-6; j_call: TRBJ2-1; clone_size: -; cdr3_aa: CASSLAVFVHKGGNEQFF; cdr3_nt: TGTGCCAGCAGCTTGGCTGTTTTCGTCCACAAGGGTGGCAATGAGCAGTTCTTC